What follows are 30 T cell receptor beta chains derived from one specimen sequenced in a study of cytomegalovirus exposure and HLA in healthy donors. Use of 60 Vbeta and 13 Jbeta primers characterized the PCR. TCRdb keeps only in-frame clones here, not all; method: immunoSEQ multiplex PCR. The table records approximately 86,000 clones, 70% to 80% of them present only once. Sample: PBMCs. The receptors stem from a man aged 55 to 70 in good health and CMV-seronegative.

The J gene is TRBJ1-2, the V gene TRBV6-5, with D tentatively TRBD1 (5 bases). CDR1 is MNHEY, CDR2 SVGAGI, per germline. V was pared by 7 bases and J by 4 bases, with 10 bases between. The CDR3 has 12 amino acids. For the CDR3, the DNA is TGTGCCAGCAAAGGGGAGGTCTATGGCTACACCTTC. Translated: CASKGEVYGYTF.

The chain carries TRBV10-3 and TRBJ2-1; 7 bases line up with TRBD2. CDR1 is ENHRY, CDR2 SYGVKD, per germline. V lost 0 bases, J lost 5 bases, and 4 bases stayed unmatched. The CDR3 sequence is 15 residues long. In DNA form, the CDR3 reads TGTGCCATCAGTGAGTCCTCGGGACTAAACAATGAGCAGTTCTTC. It codes for CAISESSGLNNEQFF.

This clone has a handful of counts. The chain uses TRBV28 and TRBJ2-3; 10 positions agree with TRBD2. The V segment lost 5 bases and the J segment 5 bases; nucleotides outside the gene matches: 10. The CDR3 is made up of 16 amino acids. Looked up from germline, CDR1 is MDHEN and CDR2 is SYDVKM. CDR3: CASSGSLAGAGDTQYF. CDR3 DNA sequence: TGTGCCAGCAGTGGTTCTCTAGCGGGAGCAGGAGATACGCAGTATTTT.

The J gene is TRBJ2-4, the V gene TRBV4-1; D unresolved. This CDR3 spans 17 amino acids. V was clipped by 0 bases and J by 0 bases, with 12 bases between them. Per the germline V gene, CDR1 is MGHRA and CDR2 is YSYEKL. The CDR3 DNA reads TGCGCCAGCAGCCAAGATTGGCAGCGCCCAGCCAAAAACATTCAGTACTTC. Amino acid sequence: CASSQDWQRPAKNIQYF.

V and J are TRBV7-2 and TRBJ1-6, with a possible D match to TRBD1 (5 bases). Trimming cost V 1 base and J 7 bases, with 11 bases left between them. The CDR3 spans 15 residues. The germline V gene has CDR1 SGHTA and CDR2 FQGNSA. The CDR3 nucleotides read TGTGCCAGCAGCTTAGTAGGAGGGGAAAATTCACCCCTCCACTTT. It encodes CASSLVGGENSPLHF.

The gene calls are TRBV2 and TRBJ2-5; 11 positions agree with TRBD1. Germline-derived CDR1 and CDR2 are SNHLY and FYNNEI. The CDR3 extends over 14 amino acids. J was trimmed by 5 bases and V by 3 bases; bases with no gene match: 2. DNA of the CDR3: TGTGCCAGCAGTGATCGGACAGGGGGCGAGACCCAGTACTTC. It yields the protein CASSDRTGGETQYF. Variable domain in full (rest from reference TRBV2 and TRBJ2-5): EPEVTQTPSHQVTQMGQEVILRCVPISNHLYFYWYRQILGQKVEFLVSFYNNEISEKSEIFDDQFSVERPDGSNFTLKIRSTKLEDSAMYFCASSDRTGGETQYFGPGTRLLVL.

In its sample, this clone was seen once. The chain recombines TRBV6-1 with TRBJ2-1, with 9 bases matching TRBD2. This CDR3 is 17 amino acids long. V gave up 3 bases and J gave up 1 base; unmatched junction bases: 7. The germline gives CDR1 MNHNS, CDR2 SASEGT. The CDR3 region has the DNA TGTGCCAGCAGTGATCCGGGACTAGCTGTATCCTACAATGAGCAGTTCTTC. Protein: CASSDPGLAVSYNEQFF.

V is TRBV5-1 and J is TRBJ2-2, with 8 bases lining up with TRBD2. CDR3 length: 16 residues. CDR1 and CDR2 (germline): SGHRS, YFSETQ. J lost 7 bases, V lost 4 bases, and 12 bases had no gene match. CDR3 nucleotides: TGCGCCAGCAGCCTCCCCTTCGGGGGGGGAGGCGGGGAGCTGTTTTTT. This translates into CASSLPFGGGGGELFF.

This clone was counted a few times. The chain has TRBV19 and TRBJ1-1; maybe TRBD1 (5 bases). The CDR3 has 16 amino acids. CDR1 and CDR2 from the germline V gene are LNHDA and SQIVND (reference sequence). The ends were cut back, 3 bases at V and 1 base at J, with 15 bases in the middle. CDR3 region: CASSILLPTGNTEAFF. The CDR3 nucleotides read TGTGCCAGTAGTATTCTACTCCCAACAGGGAACACTGAAGCTTTCTTT.

The rearrangement uses TRBV5-8 and TRBJ1-6, with 7 bases that match TRBD1. The CDR3 is 15 amino acids. The V and J ends lost 4 bases and 8 bases, in that order; junction bases with no gene match: 9. CDR1 and CDR2 from the germline V gene are SGHTS and YDEGEE. CDR3: CASSQSRDSDSPLHF. CDR3 DNA: TGTGCCAGCAGCCAAAGCCGGGACAGTGATTCACCCCTCCACTTT.

V and J are TRBV7-6 and TRBJ2-7; D is ambiguous. The V end lost 4 bases, the J end lost 5 bases, and 15 bases lay between the germline ends. Germline-derived CDR1 and CDR2 are SGHVS and FNYEAQ. The CDR3 contains 14 residues. The CDR3 region is CASSYMSEVNEQYF. The CDR3 DNA is TGTGCCAGCAGCTATATGAGTGAGGTCAACGAGCAGTACTTC.

The chain carries TRBV5-4 and TRBJ2-5; weak D call: TRBD1 (8 bases). The V gene lost 4 bases and the J gene lost 1 base, with 17 bases spanning the gap. CDR1 and CDR2 from the germline V gene are SGHNT and YYREEE (reference sequence). The CDR3 consists of 16 residues. The CDR3 bases are TGTGCCAGCAGCACGCCACAGGGGGGGGTCCAAGAGACCCAGTACTTC. It yields the protein CASSTPQGGVQETQYF. Filled out from reference TRBV5-4 and TRBJ2-5, the complete variable domain reads ETGVTQSPTHLIKTRGQQVTLRCSSQSGHNTVSWYQQALGQGPQFIFQYYREEENGRGNFPPRFSGLQFPNYSSELNVNALELDDSALYLCASSTPQGGVQETQYFGPGTRLLVL.

This chain joins TRBV5-4 and TRBJ2-3; 9 nucleotides match TRBD1. The CDR3 runs to 14 residues. CDR1 and CDR2 (germline): SGHNT, YYREEE (reference sequence). V trimming: 4 bases; J trimming: 5 bases; junction bases outside the gene matches: 5. The CDR3 DNA follows: TGTGCCAGCAGCCCACGGACAGGGGAAGATACGCAGTATTTT. Its protein is CASSPRTGEDTQYF.

The rearrangement uses TRBV7-9 and TRBJ1-1; 8 positions agree with TRBD1. Germline loops: CDR1 SEHNR, CDR2 FQNEAQ (reference sequence). The trim removed 5 bases at V and 10 bases at J, leaving 9 bases unmatched. The CDR3 contains 13 residues. The CDR3 DNA is TGTGCCAGCAGCCGTCCGGGACAGGTGGGAGCTTTCTTT. It encodes CASSRPGQVGAFF.

Only a few counts were recorded for this clone. The genes are TRBV5-1 and TRBJ2-6; D is ambiguous. The CDR3 is made up of 14 amino acids. Per germline, CDR1 SGHRS and CDR2 YFSETQ. V lost 7 bases, J lost 2 bases, and 10 bases lay in between. CDR3 coding DNA: TGCGCCAGCTTGAGGATACCTGGGGCCAACGTCCTGACTTTC. It yields the protein CASLRIPGANVLTF.

This clone was counted only a few times. The chain combines TRBV6-5 with TRBJ1-1; D might be TRBD1 (5 bases). Germline V lookup: CDR1 MNHEY, CDR2 SVGAGI. The V end was cut by 8 bases, the J end by 5 bases, with 12 bases between. This CDR3 has 12 residues. The CDR3 DNA sequence: TGTGCCAGCGCCAGGGATGGAACTGAAGCTTTCTTT. This codes for CASARDGTEAFF.

This chain uses TRBV5-1 with TRBJ2-5, with D unclear. This CDR3 contains 13 residues. Germline V gene sequence: CDR1 SGHRS, CDR2 YFSETQ. V was trimmed by 3 bases and J by 5 bases, leaving 11 bases between them. CDR3 protein: CASSSLAEETQYF. CDR3 coding DNA: TGCGCCAGCAGCTCCCTCGCCGAGGAGACCCAGTACTTC. The full variable domain, with the rest looked up from reference TRBV5-1 and TRBJ2-5, is KAGVTQTPRYLIKTRGQQVTLSCSPISGHRSVSWYQQTPGQGLQFLFEYFSETQRNKGNFPGRFSGRQFSNSRSEMNVSTLELGDSALYLCASSSLAEETQYFGPGTRLLVL.

V and J are TRBV2 and TRBJ2-5; 8 positions agree with TRBD2. Trimming took 7 bases from V and 1 from J; bases not matched to a gene: 5. CDR1 and CDR2 (germline): SNHLY, FYNNEI. This CDR3 contains 14 residues. The CDR3 protein is CASNVAGPQETQYF. In DNA form, the CDR3 reads TGTGCCAGCAACGTAGCGGGGCCCCAAGAGACCCAGTACTTC.

This sequence joins TRBV19 and TRBJ1-2; the D is unclear. Trimming removed 8 bases at V and 4 bases at J, with 11 bases between. The CDR3 covers 12 residues. Germline loops: CDR1 LNHDA, CDR2 SQIVND (reference sequence). The CDR3 bases are TGTGCCAGTTCGCGGGCGGGCTATGGCTACACCTTC. It specifies CASSRAGYGYTF.

The chain links TRBV7-8 to TRBJ1-2; no firm D call. Germline-derived CDR1 and CDR2 are SGHVS and FQNEAQ. Trimming shortened V by 5 bases and J by 1 base, and 20 bases separated the two germline ends. This CDR3 is built from 17 residues. CDR3 protein: CASSLNPLVTNNYGYTF. CDR3 DNA sequence: TGTGCCAGCAGCCTAAACCCTCTTGTGACTAATAACTATGGCTACACCTTC.

This chain links TRBV5-8 with TRBJ2-5; the match to TRBD2 covers 15 bases. Trimming cost V 4 bases and J 5 bases; bases outside gene matches: 3. Germline CDR1 is SGHTS and CDR2 is YDEGEE. This CDR3 has 15 residues. DNA for the CDR3: TGTGCCAGCAGCGCCGGGACTAGCGGGAGGGAGACCCAGTACTTC. Encoded protein: CASSAGTSGRETQYF.

The CDR3 sequence: CASSYDRGGTDTQYF. The CDR3, as DNA: TGTGCCAGCAGTTACGACAGGGGGGGCACAGATACGCAGTATTTT. The rearrangement joins TRBV6-6 to TRBJ2-3; 9 bases are a match to TRBD1. The trim removed 2 bases at V and 1 base at J, leaving 1 base unmatched. The CDR3 is made up of 15 amino acids. From germline, CDR1 is MNHNY and CDR2 SVGAGI (reference sequence).

The chain uses TRBV7-8 and TRBJ1-1; TRBD1 agrees at 7 bases. The germline V gene encodes CDR1 SGHVS and CDR2 FQNEAQ. V lost 5 bases, J lost 11 bases, and 11 bases stayed unmatched. The CDR3 consists of 13 residues. CDR3 sequence: CASSQRFQGEAFF. The CDR3 DNA follows: TGTGCCAGCAGCCAAAGGTTTCAGGGGGAGGCTTTCTTT.

The chain carries TRBV29-1 and TRBJ1-6; no firm D call. V shed 5 bases and J shed 4 bases, with 12 bases lying between them. CDR1 is SQVTM, CDR2 ANQGSEA, per germline. This CDR3 comprises 14 residues. The DNA of the CDR3 is TGCAGCGTTCTTTCTGGAGGATATAATTCACCCCTCCACTTT. It is translated as CSVLSGGYNSPLHF.

Comment on this clone: At one end the junction does not follow the germline gene, possibly because of a read error. The V call is TRBV11-1, the J call TRBJ2-2; D may be TRBD2 (5 bases). Germline V lookup: CDR1 SGHAT, CDR2 FQDESV (reference sequence). The CDR3 is made up of 16 amino acids. The CDR3, as DNA: TGTGCCAGCAGCTTGTCACGGGGTTTCAACACCGGGGAGCTGCTTTTT. This encodes CASSLSRGFNTGELLF. The full variable domain, its missing parts supplied by reference TRBV11-1 and TRBJ2-2, is EAEVAQSPRYKITEKSQAVAFWCDPISGHATLYWYRQILGQGPELLVQFQDESVVDDSQLPKDRFSAERLKGVDSTLKIQPAELGDSAMYLCASSLSRGFNTGELLFGEGSRLTVL.

This clone was seen just once. The chain recombines TRBV7-6 with TRBJ1-1, with 7 bases that match TRBD1. The CDR3 is 18 amino acids. Germline trimming cut 0 bases from V and 2 bases from J; bases unmatched to any gene: 12. CDR1 is SGHVS, CDR2 FNYEAQ, per germline. CDR3 residues: CASSLARRGNRGNTEAFF. The CDR3 nucleotides read TGTGCCAGCAGCTTAGCGCGGAGAGGAAACAGGGGAAACACTGAAGCTTTCTTT.

The chain has TRBV28 and TRBJ2-1; TRBD1 matches at 11 bases. Per germline, CDR1 MDHEN and CDR2 SYDVKM. Trimming took 7 bases from V and 4 from J; bases not matched to a gene: 9. The CDR3 has 16 residues. As DNA, the CDR3 is TGTGCCAGCATCAACCCCGGGACAGGGGGATACAATGAGCAGTTCTTC. This translates into CASINPGTGGYNEQFF.

V gene TRBV30 combines with J gene TRBJ1-1; D perhaps matches TRBD1 (6 bases). The CDR3 has 14 residues. The V and J ends lost 3 bases and 2 bases respectively, with 13 bases between them. CDR1 is GTSNPN, CDR2 SVGIG, per germline (reference sequence). The CDR3 DNA is TGTGCCTGGAGCAAAAACAGGGCTAACACTGAAGCTTTCTTT. Residues: CAWSKNRANTEAFF.

This clone was seen a few times. This rearrangement joins TRBV5-1 to TRBJ1-2, with TRBD1 matching over 8 bases. V was pared by 4 bases and J by 0 bases, with 11 bases of the junction left unmatched. The CDR3 has 17 residues. The germline CDR1 and CDR2 sequences are SGHRS and YFSETQ. CDR3: CASSPDRVVIANYGYTF. The CDR3 DNA reads as TGCGCCAGCAGCCCGGACAGGGTGGTTATAGCTAACTATGGCTACACCTTC.

The rearrangement links TRBV7-2 to TRBJ2-5; perhaps TRBD2 as D (6 bases). Trimming stripped 3 bases from V and 1 base from J, with 9 bases between. The germline gives CDR1 SGHTA, CDR2 FQGNSA. CDR3 length: 14 residues. The CDR3 sequence: CASSLRRVQETQYF. Here the CDR3 DNA reads TGTGCCAGCAGCTTGAGGAGGGTCCAAGAGACCCAGTACTTC.